This T cell receptor beta chain was sequenced during a study of graft-versus-host responses after intestinal transplantation. Study-wide background: Recipients were all induced with anti-thymocyte globulin, then given tacrolimus and steroids for around three years.

Overall study findings and caveats: Allografts of patients with graft-donor T cell macrochimerism showed high graft-versus-host to host-versus-graft clone ratios.

In the case of this clone: Antigen specificity is unknown.

Sequencing was performed with immunoSEQ multiplex PCR; in TCRdb, only in-frame clones are kept and a portion is missing. There are some 40,000 clones in the sample; around nine tenths occur only once, and 3.5% to 5% lies in the top ten. This specimen consisted of PBMCs, obtained 524 days after transplant. The TCR comes from a human patient who received an intestinal transplant, so some T cells may come from the graft donor.

The CDR3 reads CAISEGGTGLSGRDTEAFF. The CDR3 bases are TGTGCCATCAGTGAGGGTGGCACAGGCCTCAGCGGAAGGGACACTGAAGCTTTCTTT. The chain uses TRBV10-3 and TRBJ1-1, with D possibly matching TRBD1 (5 bases). This CDR3 is built from 19 residues. V lost 2 bases and J 3 bases, leaving 25 bases between the germline ends. The germline V gene encodes CDR1 ENHRY and CDR2 SYGVKD.